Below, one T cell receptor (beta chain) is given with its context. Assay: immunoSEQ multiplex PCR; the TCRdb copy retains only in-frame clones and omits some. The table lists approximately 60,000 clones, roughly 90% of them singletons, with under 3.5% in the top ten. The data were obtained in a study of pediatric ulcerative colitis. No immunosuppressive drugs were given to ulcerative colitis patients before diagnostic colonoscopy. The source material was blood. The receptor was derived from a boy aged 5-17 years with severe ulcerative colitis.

CDR3 residues: CASSVEGQGSNQPQHF. The CDR3 DNA reads as TGTGCCAGCAGCGTAGAGGGACAGGGGAGCAATCAGCCCCAGCATTTT. This chain connects TRBV9 to TRBJ1-5; 10 positions agree with TRBD1. V trimming: 0 bases; J trimming: 1 base; junction bases outside the gene matches: 1. This CDR3 comprises 16 residues. Germline V gene sequence: CDR1 SGDLS, CDR2 YYNGEE.